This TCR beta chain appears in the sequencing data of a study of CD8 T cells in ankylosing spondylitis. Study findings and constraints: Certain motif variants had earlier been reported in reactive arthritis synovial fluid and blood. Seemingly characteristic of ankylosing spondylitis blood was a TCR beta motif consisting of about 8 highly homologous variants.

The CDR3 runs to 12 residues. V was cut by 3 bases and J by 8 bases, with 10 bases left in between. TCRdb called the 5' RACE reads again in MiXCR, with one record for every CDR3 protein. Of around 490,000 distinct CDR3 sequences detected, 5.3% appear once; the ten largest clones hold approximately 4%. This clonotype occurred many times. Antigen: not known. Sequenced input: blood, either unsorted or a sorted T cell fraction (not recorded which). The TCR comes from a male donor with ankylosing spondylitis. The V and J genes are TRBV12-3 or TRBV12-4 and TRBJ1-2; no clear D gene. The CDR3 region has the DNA TGTGCCAGCAGTTTTTCAGGCGGGGGCTACACCTTC. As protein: CASSFSGGGYTF.